This T cell receptor beta chain was captured by sequencing in a study of T-cell memory formation after mild COVID-19. Study-level information: Across donors, TCR clusters were largely donor specific.

The CDR3 spans 11 residues. The germline V and J ends were trimmed by 2 bases and 6 bases, with 5 bases remaining between them. The germline V gene encodes CDR1 MNHEY and CDR2 SVGEGT. TCRdb ran MiXCR on the 5' RACE reads and lists one entry per CDR3 protein. There are around 410,000 distinct CDR3 sequences in the sample; 20% to 25% occur only once, and around 13% lies in the top ten. This clonotype has only a few counts. The rearrangement uses TRBV6-2 or TRBV6-3 and TRBJ2-7; the D is unclear. The sequence was obtained from an adult woman who had mild COVID-19 (a few samples of this study predate the infection). Cell type and time point are not known. The sample consisted of PBMCs or a T cell subset sorted from them (not recorded which). The DNA of the CDR3 is TGTGCCAGCAGTTACGGTTTCGAGCAGTACTTC. Translating it yields CASSYGFEQYF.